The T cell receptor beta chain under discussion was sequenced for a study of cytomegalovirus exposure and HLA in healthy donors. General study findings and limits: In a later analysis, HLA-associated beta chains showed higher expansion and lower generation probabilities than comparable chains.

The primer mix had 60 Vbeta and 13 Jbeta primers. Profiling relied on immunoSEQ multiplex PCR, and the TCRdb table lists in-frame clones only, not all of them. The sample lists 180,000 or so clones; about four fifths were seen once. Of note for this clone: Its specificity is not known.

The CDR3 contains 13 residues. The germline V gene encodes CDR1 KGHSH and CDR2 LQKENI. V lost 1 base and J 6 bases, leaving 7 bases between the germline ends. This TCR was recovered from a woman younger than 35 in good health and CMV-seropositive. The chain joins TRBV18 to TRBJ2-1; possible D gene TRBD2, 5 bases. Sequenced input: PBMCs. The CDR3 region is CASSPQGVNEQFF. The CDR3 DNA follows: TGTGCCAGCTCACCACAGGGAGTCAATGAGCAGTTCTTC.